Listed here are 2 T cell receptor beta chains from one sample, sequenced in a study of blood T cell repertoires in COVID-19. Assay used: immunoSEQ multiplex PCR; TCRdb lists only in-frame clones, some missing. The sample comprises some 420,000 clones, 80% to 90% of which are singletons, and around 1.1% rests with the top ten. Material: PBMCs or T cells enriched from blood (not recorded which). These TCRs come from a man younger than 40 who had recovered from COVID-19.

This chain connects TRBV28 to TRBJ2-7, with TRBD2 matching 8 bases. Germline CDR1 MDHEN, CDR2 SYDVKM. The CDR3 contains 12 residues. For the CDR3, the DNA is TGTGCTTCTAGCGGGTCATCCTACGAGCAGTACTTC. Translation: CASSGSSYEQYF.

V usage is TRBV10-2 and J usage is TRBJ1-1, with D perhaps matching TRBD1 (5 bases). V was pared by 3 bases and J by 0 bases, with 11 bases between. The CDR3 is 15 residues long. CDR1 and CDR2 from the germline V gene are WSHSY and SAAADI. The CDR3 loop is CASSDWGVLNTEAFF. The CDR3 coding sequence is TGCGCCAGCAGTGATTGGGGGGTCCTGAACACTGAAGCTTTCTTT.